The 10 T cell receptor beta chains below all came from one sample that was sequenced in a study of T cell responses to AZD1222 COVID-19 vaccine. The data were produced by immunoSEQ multiplex PCR, yet TCRdb's version contains in-frame clones alone and is incomplete. This sample has around 100,000 clones, with roughly 91% found just once. Sequenced material: peripheral blood, taken on day 0 of AZD1222 vaccination. These receptors were obtained from an adult in good health.

This chain connects TRBV7-9 to TRBJ1-5; weak D call: TRBD1 (5 bases). The CDR3 runs 13 residues. V was pared by 8 bases and J by 6 bases, with 14 bases between. In germline, CDR1 is SEHNR, CDR2 FQNEAQ (reference sequence). CDR3 residues: CASATGTRQPQHF. The CDR3 nucleotides are TGTGCCAGCGCTACAGGAACCCGTCAGCCCCAGCATTTT.

CDR3 amino acids: CASRPLLGTQETQYF. CDR3 sequence (DNA): TGTGCCAGCAGACCCCTCCTTGGGACACAAGAGACCCAGTACTTC. The chain uses TRBV5-4 and TRBJ2-5; D is perhaps TRBD1 (6 bases). The CDR3 is 15 amino acids. V was shortened by 5 bases and J by 2 bases, with 16 bases between the two germline ends. The germline gives CDR1 SGHNT, CDR2 YYREEE (reference sequence).

The V call is TRBV5-1, the J call TRBJ1-3; 7 nucleotides line up with TRBD1. Germline-derived CDR1 and CDR2 are SGHRS and YFSETQ. The CDR3 spans 14 residues. After removal of 4 bases from V and 8 bases from J, the junction contained 9 bases not matched to a gene. The CDR3 is CASSLGTARDTIYF. The DNA for the CDR3 is TGCGCCAGCAGCCTAGGGACAGCCCGGGACACCATATATTTT. Full variable domain (outside the CDR3, taken from reference TRBV5-1 and TRBJ1-3): KAGVTQTPRYLIKTRGQQVTLSCSPISGHRSVSWYQQTPGQGLQFLFEYFSETQRNKGNFPGRFSGRQFSNSRSEMNVSTLELGDSALYLCASSLGTARDTIYFGEGSWLTVV.

This clone occurred once. V gene TRBV14 combines with J gene TRBJ1-6, with D hard to call. CDR3 length: 13 amino acids. Germline CDR1 is SGHDN and CDR2 is FVKESK. Trimming pared 1 base from V and 14 bases from J, leaving 12 bases between. Here the CDR3 reads CASSQALLRALHF. CDR3 sequence (DNA): TGTGCCAGCAGCCAAGCCCTATTAAGGGCCCTCCACTTT. Looking up the rest from reference TRBV14 and TRBJ1-6 gives the full variable domain: EAGVTQFPSHSVIEKGQTVTLRCDPISGHDNLYWYRRVMGKEIKFLLHFVKESKQDESGMPNNRFLAERTGGTYSTLKVQPAELEDSGVYFCASSQALLRALHFGNGTRLTVT.

The chain employs TRBV5-1 and TRBJ2-1, with D perhaps TRBD2 (5 bases). Germline CDR1 reads SGHRS; CDR2 reads YFSETQ. The CDR3 length is 16 residues. The germline V and J ends were trimmed by 4 bases and 3 bases, with 17 bases remaining between them. For the CDR3, the DNA is TGCGCCAGCAGCCCTCCTCGGAGCGGTATCTACAATGAGCAGTTCTTC. It is translated as CASSPPRSGIYNEQFF. The whole variable domain, remainder taken from reference TRBV5-1 and TRBJ2-1, is KAGVTQTPRYLIKTRGQQVTLSCSPISGHRSVSWYQQTPGQGLQFLFEYFSETQRNKGNFPGRFSGRQFSNSRSEMNVSTLELGDSALYLCASSPPRSGIYNEQFFGPGTRLTVL.

The V call is TRBV3-1 (or the pseudogene TRBV3-2), the J call TRBJ1-1; no reliable D call. CDR3 length: 15 amino acids. Trimming left V 0 bases short and J 8 bases short, with 16 bases between. The V gene's germline CDR1 is LGHDT and CDR2 YNNKEL (reference sequence). CDR3 region: CASSQDPDGFSEAFF. The CDR3 nucleotides read TGTGCCAGCAGCCAAGATCCTGATGGGTTTTCGGAAGCTTTCTTT.

V and J are TRBV28 and TRBJ2-7; maybe TRBD1 (6 bases). This CDR3 is built from 13 residues. The V gene's germline CDR1 is MDHEN and CDR2 SYDVKM. The ends were cut back, 5 bases at V and 7 bases at J, with 15 bases in the middle. CDR3 DNA sequence: TGTGCCAGCAGTCAGTACAGGGTAGAAGAGCAGTACTTC. Amino acids: CASSQYRVEEQYF.

DNA for the CDR3: TGTGCTAGTGGTGGACGAGGCACTGAAGCTTTCTTT. This sequence encodes CASGGRGTEAFF. The chain combines TRBV12-5 with TRBJ1-1; no reliable D call. V was shortened by 5 bases and J by 4 bases, with 8 bases between the two germline ends. This CDR3 spans 12 amino acids. Germline V gene lookup returns CDR1 LGHNT and CDR2 FRNRAP.

V and J are TRBV6-5 and TRBJ1-1; no clear D gene. The CDR3 has 14 residues. CDR1 is MNHEY and CDR2 is SVGAGI in the germline V gene. V lost 0 bases and J 4 bases, leaving 9 bases between the germline ends. The CDR3 DNA reads as TGTGCCAGCAGTTACTCGGGCGGGGTCACTGAAGCTTTCTTT. Amino acids: CASSYSGGVTEAFF.

The rearrangement joins TRBV28 to TRBJ2-3; 10 bases agree with TRBD2. The CDR3 consists of 15 residues. After removal of 6 bases from V and 7 bases from J, the junction contained 10 bases not matched to a gene. Germline V gives CDR1 MDHEN, CDR2 SYDVKM. The CDR3 DNA reads TGTGCCAGCAGAACTAGCGGGGAAACCAGTAATACGCAGTATTTT. Translated: CASRTSGETSNTQYF.